The 31 T cell receptor beta chains reported below all come from one sample, sequenced in a study of blood T cells in healthy people across ages. With a J-beta primer mix and a sample-barcoded 5' primer, a second PCR ran about 6 to 11 cycles. One entry per CDR3 protein, called by TCRdb with MiXCR from the 5' RACE reads. The data show over 1.5 million distinct CDR3 sequences, with roughly 52% seen just once and roughly 2% held by the top ten. Material for sequencing was blood. The receptors stem from a woman between 40 and 55 years old in good health.

This clonotype appeared a few times. This chain joins TRBV29-1 and TRBJ2-3; 8 bases line up with TRBD2. J lost 6 bases, V lost 4 bases, and 12 bases had no gene match. CDR3 length: 15 amino acids. Germline-derived CDR1 and CDR2 are SQVTM and ANQGSEA. This CDR3 reads CSVVVAGGGTDTQYF. The CDR3 nucleotides are TGCAGCGTTGTCGTGGCGGGGGGAGGTACGGATACGCAGTATTTT.

The V gene is TRBV20-1, the J gene TRBJ2-1; a possible D gene is TRBD2 (7 bases). Germline lookup yields CDR1 DFQATT and CDR2 SNEGSKA (reference sequence). The V end was cut by 3 bases, the J end by 10 bases, with 19 bases between. The CDR3 contains 14 residues. The CDR3 is CSARGGRGENEQFF. As DNA, the CDR3 is TGCAGTGCTAGGGGGGGGCGCGGTGAAAACGAGCAGTTCTTC.

CDR3 loop: CASSLEAYYNEQFF. Here the CDR3 DNA reads TGTGCCAGCAGCTTAGAGGCATATTACAATGAGCAGTTCTTC. The chain combines TRBV7-2 with TRBJ2-1; no firm D call. The length of the CDR3 is 14 residues. V was pared by 1 base and J by 4 bases, with 8 bases between. Germline V lookup: CDR1 SGHTA, CDR2 FQGNSA.

The rearrangement joins TRBV4-2 to TRBJ2-3, with D perhaps TRBD1 (5 bases). The CDR3 runs 16 residues. From germline, CDR1 is LGHNA and CDR2 YNFKEQ. V was shortened by 0 bases and J by 3 bases, with 13 bases between the two germline ends. CDR3 nucleotides: TGTGCCAGCAGCCAAGATAGGGGTCACCTAACAGATACGCAGTATTTT. This encodes CASSQDRGHLTDTQYF.

V gene TRBV3-1 combines with J gene TRBJ1-2; 8 bases align to TRBD1. The ends lost 2 bases at V and 6 bases at J; junction bases unmatched: 5. Germline assignment: CDR1 LGHDT and CDR2 YNNKEL (reference sequence). The CDR3 length is 14 residues. For the CDR3, the DNA is TGTGCCAGCAGCCAAACGACAGGGGCGGATGGCTACACCTTC. This gives the protein CASSQTTGADGYTF.

The chain is built from TRBV9 and TRBJ2-5; TRBD2 matches 9 bases. Trimming cost V 4 bases and J 2 bases; bases outside gene matches: 15. This CDR3 region has 18 residues. CDR1 SGDLS and CDR2 YYNGEE come from the germline V gene. CDR3 nucleotides: TGTGCCAGCAGCCTACCCCTGGCTAGCGGGGAAAGACAAGAGACCCAGTACTTC. Its protein is CASSLPLASGERQETQYF.

V is TRBV7-2 and J is TRBJ2-7; TRBD2 matches at 14 bases. Matching the DNA end better, TRBJ2-5 makes the J call doubtful. Germline V CDR1 and CDR2: SGHTA, FQGNSA. The CDR3 extends over 14 amino acids. This chain's CDR3 is CASRTSGGVKTQYF. CDR3 sequence (DNA): TGTGCCAGCAGGACTAGCGGGGGGGTCAAGACCCAGTACTTC.

The rearrangement joins TRBV20-1 to TRBJ1-2; a possible D gene is TRBD1 (5 bases). This CDR3 is 12 amino acids long. Trimming removed 6 bases from V and 6 bases from J, with 14 bases in between. CDR1 is DFQATT and CDR2 is SNEGSKA in the germline V gene (reference sequence). The CDR3 region is CSAVLGLDGYTF. Here the CDR3 DNA reads TGCAGTGCAGTGCTGGGGCTCGATGGCTACACCTTC.

The genes are TRBV25-1 and TRBJ1-6, with a possible D match to TRBD1 (6 bases). V was pared by 0 bases and J by 7 bases, with 10 bases between. The CDR3 runs to 15 residues. CDR1 MGHDK and CDR2 SYGVNS come from the germline V gene. The CDR3 bases are TGTGCCAGCAGTGAATACAGGGGAGGAAATTCACCCCTCCACTTT. It translates to CASSEYRGGNSPLHF. The whole variable domain, filled in from reference TRBV25-1 and TRBJ1-6, reads EADIYQTPRYLVIGTGKKITLECSQTMGHDKMYWYQQDPGMELHLIHYSYGVNSTEKGDLSSESTVSRIRTEHFPLTLESARPSHTSQYLCASSEYRGGNSPLHFGNGTRLTVT.

This clonotype was observed once. V usage is TRBV7-2 and J usage is TRBJ1-1, with D unclear. The V gene's germline CDR1 is SGHTA and CDR2 FQGNSA. The V end was cut by 1 base, the J end by 7 bases, with 7 bases between. CDR3 length: 12 residues. CDR3 DNA: TGTGCCAGCAGCTTAGGGACCTTTGAAGCTTTCTTT. It yields the protein CASSLGTFEAFF. The complete variable domain, with remaining parts taken from reference TRBV7-2 and TRBJ1-1, reads GAGVSQSPSNKVTEKGKDVELRCDPISGHTALYWYRQSLGQGLEFLIYFQGNSAPDKSGLPSDRFSAERTGGSVSTLTIQRTQQEDSAVYLCASSLGTFEAFFGQGTRLTVV.

The chain links TRBV20-1 to TRBJ2-1; TRBD2 might be the D (5 bases). Germline V gene lookup returns CDR1 DFQATT and CDR2 SNEGSKA (reference sequence). The CDR3 has 13 amino acids. V lost 0 bases to trimming and J lost 7 bases, with 10 bases between them. CDR3 residues: CSARDPRGNEQFF. The CDR3 DNA follows: TGCAGTGCTAGAGATCCCCGGGGAAATGAGCAGTTCTTC.

This clonotype was detected a few times. The chain couples TRBV19 to TRBJ2-5; D is unclear. The CDR3 runs 13 residues. V lost 9 bases, J lost 0 bases, and 11 bases lay in between. The V gene's germline CDR1 is LNHDA and CDR2 SQIVND (reference sequence). The CDR3 sequence: CASSRSYQETQYF. The CDR3 coding sequence is TGTGCCAGCAGCCGATCGTACCAAGAGACCCAGTACTTC. Complete variable domain (other parts from reference TRBV19 and TRBJ2-5): DGGITQSPKYLFRKEGQNVTLSCEQNLNHDAMYWYRQDPGQGLRLIYYSQIVNDFQKGDIAEGYSVSREKKESFPLTVTSAQKNPTAFYLCASSRSYQETQYFGPGTRLLVL.

This sequence joins TRBV9 and TRBJ2-1; D ambiguous. Germline lookup yields CDR1 SGDLS and CDR2 YYNGEE. Deletions cut 0 bases from V and 8 bases from J, with 6 bases between. The CDR3 contains 12 residues. The CDR3 loop reads CASSVVWDEQFF. CDR3 nucleotide sequence: TGTGCCAGCAGCGTAGTCTGGGATGAGCAGTTCTTC. Full variable domain (missing parts from reference TRBV9 and TRBJ2-1): DSGVTQTPKHLITATGQRVTLRCSPRSGDLSVYWYQQSLDQGLQFLIQYYNGEERAKGNILERFSAQQFPDLHSELNLSSLELGDSALYFCASSVVWDEQFFGPGTRLTVL.

The chain has TRBV13 and TRBJ2-3; tentatively, D is TRBD2 (6 bases). Per the germline V gene, CDR1 is PRHDT and CDR2 is FYEKMQ (reference sequence). Deletions cut 1 base from V and 8 bases from J, with 13 bases between. CDR3 length equals 14 residues. The CDR3 spells CASSLVEGQTTQYF. CDR3 DNA: TGTGCCAGCAGCTTAGTGGAGGGCCAGACTACGCAGTATTTT.

This chain links TRBV7-9 with TRBJ2-3; 7 bases are shared with TRBD2. The CDR3 contains 15 residues. V gave up 4 bases and J gave up 6 bases; unmatched junction bases: 10. Germline V gene lookup returns CDR1 SEHNR and CDR2 FQNEAQ (reference sequence). The CDR3 nucleotides are TGTGCCAGCAGCTCCAACTCAGACGGGAGGGATACGCAGTATTTT. Translated: CASSSNSDGRDTQYF.

This clonotype was observed a handful of times. This chain connects TRBV6-5 to TRBJ2-7; 9 bases align to TRBD1. Per the germline V gene, CDR1 is MNHEY and CDR2 is SVGAGI. The CDR3 length is 14 residues. Trimming removed 5 bases from V and 5 bases from J; junction bases left unmatched: 7. For the CDR3, the DNA is TGTGCCAGCAGTCACTTGACAGGGGGTAACGAGCAGTACTTC. It translates to CASSHLTGGNEQYF.

This clonotype has more than one count but fewer than ten. This chain connects TRBV4-1 to TRBJ2-7; perhaps TRBD2 as D (5 bases). This CDR3 spans 14 amino acids. V was clipped by 0 bases and J by 4 bases, with 10 bases between them. Looked up from germline, CDR1 is MGHRA and CDR2 is YSYEKL. CDR3 loop: CASSQDITSYEQYF. The CDR3 DNA is TGCGCCAGCAGCCAAGATATAACTAGTTACGAGCAGTACTTC.

The gene calls are TRBV15 and TRBJ1-6; the match to TRBD1 covers 11 bases. Germline loops: CDR1 LNHNV, CDR2 YYDKDF (reference sequence). V shed 0 bases, J shed 9 bases, and the junction held 4 bases outside the gene matches. The CDR3 extends over 16 amino acids. DNA of the CDR3: TGTGCCACCAGCAGAGAGAGGACAGGGGGCTTTTCACCCCTCCACTTT. It specifies CATSRERTGGFSPLHF. Based on the CDR3 plus reference TRBV15 and TRBJ1-6, the full variable domain is DAMVIQNPRYQVTQFGKPVTLSCSQTLNHNVMYWYQQKSSQAPKLLFHYYDKDFNNEADTPDNFQSRRPNTSFCFLDIRSPGLGDTAMYLCATSRERTGGFSPLHFGNGTRLTVT.

The chain uses TRBV20-1 and TRBJ2-3, with 7 bases fitting TRBD1. Germline CDR1 is DFQATT and CDR2 is SNEGSKA (reference sequence). Trimming cost V 4 bases and J 5 bases; bases outside gene matches: 12. The CDR3 runs to 15 residues. The CDR3 loop is CSAMGLTGSRDTQYF. CDR3 DNA sequence: TGCAGTGCTATGGGTCTGACAGGGTCGCGAGATACGCAGTATTTT.

J is TRBJ2-1 and V is TRBV4-3; D is unclear. This CDR3 has 13 residues. The germline gives CDR1 LGHNA, CDR2 YSLEER. Trimming removed 4 bases from V and 7 bases from J, with 11 bases in between. This CDR3 reads CASSLRRWNEQFF. In nucleotides, the CDR3 is TGCGCCAGCAGCCTACGGAGATGGAATGAGCAGTTCTTC.

V is TRBV3-1 and J is TRBJ2-2; a weak D match, TRBD1 (6 bases). This CDR3 has 15 amino acids. V was shortened by 3 bases and J by 5 bases, with 13 bases between the two germline ends. Germline CDR1 reads LGHDT; CDR2 reads YNNKEL (reference sequence). The CDR3, as DNA: TGTGCCAGCAGCCATGGACAGTACTCAACCGGGGAGCTGTTTTTT. Translated: CASSHGQYSTGELFF.

This clonotype was observed a single time. The chain is built from TRBV11-2 and TRBJ2-3; TRBD1 matches 11 bases. The CDR3 is 15 residues long. CDR1 and CDR2 from the germline V gene are SGHAT and FQNNGV. J was trimmed by 5 bases and V by 5 bases; bases with no gene match: 6. CDR3 bases: TGTGCCAGCAGCAAGGACAGGGGGCATGTAGATACGCAGTATTTT. This translates into CASSKDRGHVDTQYF.

This clonotype was seen only once. This chain joins TRBV7-2 and TRBJ2-1; 15 nucleotides agree with TRBD2. Germline trimming cut 6 bases from V and 3 bases from J; bases unmatched to any gene: 6. This CDR3 has 17 amino acids. Germline CDR1 reads SGHTA; CDR2 reads FQGNSA. In DNA, the CDR3 is TGTGCCAGCAGTTCCGGACTAGCGGGGGGGATCTACAATGAGCAGTTCTTC. This gives the protein CASSSGLAGGIYNEQFF.

This clonotype has only a few counts. The rearrangement uses TRBV6-2 or TRBV6-3 and TRBJ2-3; no definite D call. From germline, CDR1 is MNHEY and CDR2 SVGEGT. Trimming took 6 bases from V and 8 from J, leaving 12 bases between them. The CDR3 sequence is 12 residues long. In DNA, the CDR3 is TGTGCCAGCAGCATACCACCCGGTACGCAGTATTTT. Translating it yields CASSIPPGTQYF.

This clonotype was detected a few times. This sequence joins TRBV28 and TRBJ2-7, with D maybe TRBD2 (6 bases). This CDR3 contains 14 residues. Trimming pared 6 bases from V and 4 bases from J, leaving 16 bases between. CDR1 is MDHEN, CDR2 SYDVKM, per germline. CDR3 coding DNA: TGTGCCAGCAGCCCCGGGACTTTACCTTACGAGCAGTACTTC. This translates into CASSPGTLPYEQYF.

The chain employs TRBV9 and TRBJ2-1; 9 nucleotides align to TRBD2. CDR1 SGDLS and CDR2 YYNGEE come from the germline V gene. Trimming cost V 0 bases and J 5 bases; bases outside gene matches: 6. This CDR3 spans 16 amino acids. The CDR3 region has the DNA TGTGCCAGCAGCGTAGTTGGTAGCGGGGGCCACAATGAGCAGTTCTTC. Its translation: CASSVVGSGGHNEQFF.

The V call is TRBV20-1, the J call TRBJ2-1; 14 bases map to TRBD2. The CDR3 has 16 residues. V shed 5 bases, J shed 9 bases, and the junction held 12 bases outside the gene matches. Germline values: CDR1 DFQATT, CDR2 SNEGSKA (reference sequence). Written as DNA, the CDR3 is TGCAGTGCTGGCTCTCCGGGACTAGCGGGGGAAAGTGAGCAGTTCTTC. This codes for CSAGSPGLAGESEQFF.

The chain employs TRBV29-1 and TRBJ2-3, with D maybe TRBD2 (5 bases). Germline CDR1 reads SQVTM; CDR2 reads ANQGSEA. The V gene lost 5 bases and the J gene lost 2 bases, with 11 bases spanning the gap. This CDR3 is built from 13 residues. CDR3 protein: CSVRTSFTDTQYF. Here the CDR3 DNA reads TGCAGCGTTCGGACTTCCTTCACAGATACGCAGTATTTT.

This clonotype was detected a few times. The chain combines TRBV7-2 with TRBJ1-5, with 7 bases matching TRBD1. Germline trimming cut 1 base from V and 6 bases from J; bases unmatched to any gene: 6. From germline, CDR1 is SGHTA and CDR2 FQGNSA. CDR3 length: 15 residues. DNA of the CDR3: TGTGCCAGCAGCTTAGTGCCCGACAGGGTTCAGCCCCAGCATTTT. Translation: CASSLVPDRVQPQHF.

The chain uses TRBV20-1 and TRBJ2-5; 11 nucleotides match TRBD2. Germline CDR1 reads DFQATT; CDR2 reads SNEGSKA (reference sequence). With 2 bases clipped from V and 11 bases from J, the junction kept 16 bases outside the gene matches. The length of the CDR3 is 16 residues. CDR3 sequence reads: CSARPTSGVSLNEQYF. DNA of the CDR3: TGCAGTGCTAGACCGACTAGCGGGGTCAGCCTCAATGAGCAGTACTTC.

The chain has TRBV25-1 and TRBJ1-1, with D possibly TRBD1 on 6 matching bases. Trimming shortened V by 1 base and J by 1 base, and 13 bases separated the two germline ends. This CDR3 comprises 16 residues. The germline CDR1 and CDR2 sequences are MGHDK and SYGVNS. CDR3 bases: TGTGCCAGCAGTGAATTCGGGGGCACGGGGAACACTGAAGCTTTCTTT. It codes for CASSEFGGTGNTEAFF.